These T cell receptor beta chains were read from a single sample in a study of shared clonotypes between healthy human individuals. TCRdb's table, derived via immunoSEQ multiplex PCR, lists solely in-frame clones and lacks some. The profile shows approximately 620,000 clones, more than 95% of them singletons. The specimen was naive CD4+ T cells sorted from blood. Receptors were obtained from a woman aged 30 to 39 in good health. Each CDR3 is given with its conserved first and last residue. A D gene is named only where the DNA matches it firmly. Size is stated for part of the rows, as once, few or many counts, or as a class when the clone is expanded.

V: TRBV11-2; J: TRBJ2-3; size: -; D: TRBD2; CDR3: CASSLAGLADTQYF; DNA: TGTGCCAGCAGTCTAGCGGGACTAGCGGATACGCAGTATTTT
V: TRBV27; J: TRBJ1-1; size: once; D: -; CDR3: CASQGVGTEAFF; DNA: TGTGCCAGCCAAGGGGTGGGCACTGAAGCTTTCTTT
V: TRBV7-9; J: TRBJ2-3; size: -; D: -; CDR3: CASSLKASTDTQYF; DNA: TGTGCCAGCAGCTTGAAGGCTAGCACAGATACGCAGTATTTT
V: TRBV7-9; J: TRBJ2-1; size: -; D: TRBD2; CDR3: CASSLAPGTSGNLLNEQFF; DNA: TGTGCCAGCAGCTTAGCGCCGGGGACTAGCGGGAACCTCCTCAATGAGCAGTTCTTC
V: TRBV9; J: TRBJ2-3; size: -; D: -; CDR3: CASTSPDIRSNTDTQYF; DNA: TGTGCCAGCACCTCACCAGACATTAGGAGCAACACAGATACGCAGTATTTT
V: TRBV11-2; J: TRBJ2-1; size: -; D: -; CDR3: CASSLAGWSLYNEQFF; DNA: TGTGCCAGCAGCTTAGCGGGTTGGTCTTTGTACAATGAGCAGTTCTTC
V: TRBV2; J: TRBJ1-1; size: -; D: -; CDR3: CASTVVGGDTEAFF; DNA: TGTGCCAGCACCGTTGTAGGGGGGGACACTGAAGCTTTCTTT
V: TRBV5-1; J: TRBJ2-3; size: once; D: TRBD2; CDR3: CASKKTSGISDTQYF; DNA: TGCGCCAGCAAGAAGACTAGCGGGATATCAGATACGCAGTATTTT
V: TRBV19; J: TRBJ2-1; size: -; D: -; CDR3: CASSIRLELYNEQFF; DNA: TGTGCCAGTAGTATACGACTAGAGCTCTACAATGAGCAGTTCTTC
V: TRBV9; J: TRBJ2-7; size: -; D: TRBD2; CDR3: CASSVGGGTYEQYF; DNA: TGTGCCAGCAGCGTTGGCGGGGGGACCTACGAGCAGTACTTC
V: TRBV15; J: TRBJ2-1; size: -; D: -; CDR3: CATKQGKDNEQFF; DNA: TGTGCCACCAAACAGGGTAAAGACAATGAGCAGTTCTTC
V: TRBV10-2; J: TRBJ2-7; size: once; D: TRBD1; CDR3: CASSVPSGTGGREQYF; DNA: TGCGCCAGCAGTGTACCCAGTGGGACAGGGGGCCGCGAGCAGTACTTC
V: TRBV13; J: TRBJ2-3; size: -; D: -; CDR3: CASSLAGRRPDTQYF; DNA: TGTGCCAGCAGTTTGGCGGGCCGCCGACCAGATACGCAGTATTTT
V: TRBV5-1; J: TRBJ2-7; size: -; D: TRBD2; CDR3: CASSLPASGTVYEQYF; DNA: TGCGCCAGCAGCTTGCCGGCTAGCGGGACGGTCTACGAGCAGTACTTC
V: TRBV29-1; J: TRBJ1-5; size: -; D: -; CDR3: CSAKTGHNQPQHF; DNA: TGCAGCGCAAAAACAGGGCACAATCAGCCCCAGCATTTT
V: TRBV27; J: TRBJ2-7; size: -; D: -; CDR3: CASSLYSYEQYF; DNA: TGTGCCAGCAGTTTATACTCCTACGAGCAGTACTTC
V: TRBV5-1; J: TRBJ2-1; size: -; D: TRBD1; CDR3: CASFRDRGLGEQFF; DNA: TGCGCCAGCTTCCGGGACAGGGGTCTCGGGGAGCAGTTCTTC
V: TRBV11-2; J: TRBJ1-4; size: -; D: -; CDR3: CASTFDRINEKLFF; DNA: TGTGCCAGCACCTTTGACAGGATTAATGAAAAACTGTTTTTT
V: TRBV5-1; J: TRBJ2-7; size: -; D: TRBD2; CDR3: CASSPLAGFYEQYF; DNA: TGCGCCAGCAGCCCTCTAGCGGGGTTCTACGAGCAGTACTTC
V: TRBV5-1; J: TRBJ2-5; size: once; D: TRBD1; CDR3: CASRRTGDLETQYF; DNA: TGCGCCAGCAGGCGGACAGGGGATTTGGAGACCCAGTACTTC
V: TRBV11-2; J: TRBJ1-1; size: once; D: TRBD1; CDR3: CASSLARRQGENTEAFF; DNA: TGTGCCAGCAGCTTAGCCCGCCGACAGGGAGAGAACACTGAAGCTTTCTTT
V: TRBV5-1; J: TRBJ1-2; size: -; D: TRBD1; CDR3: CASSLARGVADGYTF; DNA: TGCGCCAGCAGCTTGGCCAGGGGGGTGGCGGATGGCTACACCTTC
V: TRBV4-1; J: TRBJ2-1; size: -; D: TRBD2; CDR3: CASSQEGAGAGGYNEQFF; DNA: TGCGCCAGCAGCCAAGAAGGGGCTGGAGCGGGAGGGTACAATGAGCAGTTCTTC
V: TRBV7-9; J: TRBJ2-5; size: -; D: TRBD1; CDR3: CASSFGTGWETQYF; DNA: TGTGCCAGCAGCTTCGGGACAGGGTGGGAGACCCAGTACTTC
V: TRBV25-1; J: TRBJ2-3; size: -; D: TRBD1; CDR3: CASSGSRGRLDTQYF; DNA: TGTGCCAGCAGCGGATCAAGGGGGCGATTAGATACGCAGTATTTT
V: TRBV12-5; J: TRBJ2-7; size: -; D: TRBD2; CDR3: CASGTSLKGDGLAEFYEQYF; DNA: TGTGCTAGTGGTACCTCCTTGAAGGGAGACGGACTAGCGGAGTTCTACGAGCAGTACTTC
V: TRBV5-1; J: TRBJ1-1; size: few; D: TRBD1; CDR3: CASGQGAVNTEAFF; DNA: TGCGCCAGCGGGCAGGGGGCGGTGAACACTGAAGCTTTCTTT
V: TRBV27; J: TRBJ1-1; size: -; D: -; CDR3: CASSLSVLNTEAFF; DNA: TGTGCCAGCAGCTTATCCGTCCTGAACACTGAAGCTTTCTTT
V: TRBV20-1; J: TRBJ1-1; size: -; D: -; CDR3: CSASQLAFF; DNA: TGCAGTGCTAGTCAGTTGGCTTTCTTT
V: TRBV19; J: TRBJ1-4; size: -; D: -; CDR3: CASSPSGGGLNEKLFF; DNA: TGTGCCAGTAGTCCGTCAGGTGGGGGCCTGAATGAAAAACTGTTTTTT
V: TRBV28; J: TRBJ1-1; size: -; D: -; CDR3: CASSDRPTAEAFF; DNA: TGTGCCAGCAGTGACCGACCCACGGCCGAAGCTTTCTTT
V: TRBV6-1; J: TRBJ1-1; size: -; D: TRBD1; CDR3: CASSATRDSVLAFF; DNA: TGTGCCAGCAGCGCGACTCGGGACAGTGTGTTAGCTTTCTTT
V: TRBV30; J: TRBJ2-7; size: once; D: TRBD2; CDR3: CAWNKLADTYEQYF; DNA: TGTGCCTGGAATAAACTAGCGGACACCTACGAGCAGTACTTC
V: TRBV4-1; J: TRBJ1-4; size: once; D: -; CDR3: CASSRSEGSNEKLFF; DNA: TGCGCCAGCAGCCGAAGCGAAGGTTCTAATGAAAAACTGTTTTTT
V: TRBV7-9; J: TRBJ2-3; size: -; D: TRBD2; CDR3: CASSLAGSGRSDTQYF; DNA: TGTGCCAGCAGCTTAGCTGGTAGCGGGAGGTCGGATACGCAGTATTTT
V: TRBV4-2; J: TRBJ2-4; size: -; D: -; CDR3: CASSQDGPGDMNIQYF; DNA: TGTGCCAGCAGCCAAGACGGGCCGGGTGACATGAACATTCAGTACTTC
V: TRBV13; J: TRBJ2-7; size: -; D: TRBD2; CDR3: CASSLLAGGISYEQYF; DNA: TGCGCCAGCAGCTTACTAGCGGGAGGGATCTCCTACGAGCAGTACTTC
V: TRBV11-2; J: TRBJ2-7; size: -; D: -; CDR3: CASSLAGAVYEQYF; DNA: TGTGCCAGCAGCTTAGCGGGGGCAGTCTACGAGCAGTACTTC
V: TRBV19; J: TRBJ2-1; size: -; D: TRBD2; CDR3: CASSPGTRIFNEQFF; DNA: TGTGCCAGCTCCCCCGGGACTAGGATATTCAATGAGCAGTTCTTC
V: TRBV27; J: TRBJ2-1; size: -; D: TRBD2; CDR3: CASSLKASGRGEQFF; DNA: TGTGCCAGCAGTTTAAAAGCTAGCGGGAGGGGTGAGCAGTTCTTC
V: TRBV9; J: TRBJ1-5; size: -; D: -; CDR3: CASSPWGSGNQPQHF; DNA: TGTGCCAGCAGCCCGTGGGGGTCGGGCAATCAGCCCCAGCATTTT
V: TRBV29-1; J: TRBJ1-2; size: -; D: -; CDR3: CSVEDIGNYGYTF; DNA: TGCAGCGTTGAAGATATAGGAAACTATGGCTACACCTTC
V: TRBV7-2; J: TRBJ2-4; size: -; D: TRBD2; CDR3: CASTIGGSAGVNIQYF; DNA: TGTGCCAGCACCATCGGGGGATCAGCGGGAGTGAACATTCAGTACTTC
V: TRBV7-2; J: TRBJ2-1; size: once; D: -; CDR3: CASSLVGTGSYNEQFF; DNA: TGTGCCAGCAGCTTAGTAGGGACGGGCTCCTACAATGAGCAGTTCTTC
V: TRBV25-1; J: TRBJ2-2; size: -; D: TRBD2; CDR3: CASSGSGRAGELFF; DNA: TGTGCCAGCAGTGGTAGCGGGAGGGCCGGGGAGCTGTTTTTT
V: TRBV19; J: TRBJ2-2; size: -; D: TRBD1; CDR3: CATRRDRGGTGELFF; DNA: TGTGCCACACGGCGGGACAGGGGAGGGACCGGGGAGCTGTTTTTT
V: TRBV5-1; J: TRBJ2-3; size: -; D: -; CDR3: CASSATGERAGWGTDTQYF; DNA: TGCGCCAGCAGCGCTACGGGGGAGCGGGCGGGTTGGGGCACAGATACGCAGTATTTT
V: TRBV10-1; J: TRBJ2-1; size: -; D: -; CDR3: CASSDPLEGSYNEQFF; DNA: TGCGCCAGCAGTGACCCCCTCGAAGGCTCCTACAATGAGCAGTTCTTC
V: TRBV5-1; J: TRBJ1-4; size: -; D: TRBD1; CDR3: CASSPTGWGEKLFF; DNA: TGCGCCAGCAGCCCGACAGGGTGGGGAGAAAAACTGTTTTTT
V: TRBV28; J: TRBJ2-7; size: -; D: -; CDR3: CASTRWGADEQYF; DNA: TGTGCCAGCACCCGGTGGGGGGCTGACGAGCAGTACTTC
V: TRBV7-9; J: TRBJ2-7; size: -; D: -; CDR3: CASSPVGEQYF; DNA: TGTGCCAGCAGCCCCGTAGGGGAGCAGTACTTC
V: TRBV28; J: TRBJ1-4; size: -; D: TRBD1; CDR3: CASSSRDRGITNEKLFF; DNA: TGTGCCAGCAGTTCCCGGGACAGGGGAATAACTAATGAAAAACTGTTTTTT
V: TRBV29-1; J: TRBJ2-7; size: -; D: TRBD2; CDR3: CSVPSGTKAEQYF; DNA: TGCAGCGTTCCTAGCGGGACCAAGGCGGAGCAGTACTTC
V: TRBV19; J: TRBJ1-5; size: -; D: -; CDR3: CASSPRFQGNNQPQHF; DNA: TGTGCCAGTAGTCCTCGTTTCCAGGGAAACAATCAGCCCCAGCATTTT
V: TRBV19; J: TRBJ1-5; size: -; D: -; CDR3: CASTVSNQPQHF; DNA: TGTGCCAGTACTGTCAGCAATCAGCCCCAGCATTTT
V: TRBV19; J: TRBJ1-1; size: -; D: -; CDR3: CASSLSTGSNTEAFF; DNA: TGTGCCAGTAGTTTATCGACAGGATCCAACACTGAAGCTTTCTTT
V: TRBV5-1; J: TRBJ2-1; size: -; D: TRBD2; CDR3: CASSLTSGPTYNEQFF; DNA: TGCGCCAGCAGCTTGACTAGCGGGCCCACCTACAATGAGCAGTTCTTC
V: TRBV28; J: TRBJ1-1; size: -; D: -; CDR3: CASSLNRFEAFF; DNA: TGTGCCAGCAGTTTGAACCGGTTTGAAGCTTTCTTT
V: TRBV7-9; J: TRBJ1-3; size: -; D: -; CDR3: CASSLAPGSGNTIYF; DNA: TGTGCCAGCAGCTTAGCCCCCGGTTCTGGAAACACCATATATTTT